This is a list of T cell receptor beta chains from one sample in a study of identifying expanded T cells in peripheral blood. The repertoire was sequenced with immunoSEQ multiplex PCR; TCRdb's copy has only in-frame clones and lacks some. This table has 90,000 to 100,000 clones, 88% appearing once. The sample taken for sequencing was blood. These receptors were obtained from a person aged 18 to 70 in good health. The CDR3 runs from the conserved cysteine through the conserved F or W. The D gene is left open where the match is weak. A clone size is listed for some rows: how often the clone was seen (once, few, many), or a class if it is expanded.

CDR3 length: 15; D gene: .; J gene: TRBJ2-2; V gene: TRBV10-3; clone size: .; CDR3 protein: CAISDPYSNTGELFF; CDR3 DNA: TGTGCCATCAGTGACCCGTACTCGAACACCGGGGAGCTGTTTTTT
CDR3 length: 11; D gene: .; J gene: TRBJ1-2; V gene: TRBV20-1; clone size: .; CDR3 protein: CSARAVRGYTF; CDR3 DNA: TGCAGTGCTAGAGCGGTGCGAGGCTACACCTTC
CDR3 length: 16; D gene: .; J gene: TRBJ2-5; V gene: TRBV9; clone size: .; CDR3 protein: CASSVGAGQGGETQYF; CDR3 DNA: TGTGCCAGCAGCGTAGGAGCAGGGCAGGGCGGAGAGACCCAGTACTTC
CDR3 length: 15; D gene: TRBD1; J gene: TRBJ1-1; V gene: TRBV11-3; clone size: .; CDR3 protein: CASSLEDREGTEAFF; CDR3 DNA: TGTGCCAGCAGCTTAGAGGACAGGGAGGGTACTGAAGCTTTCTTT
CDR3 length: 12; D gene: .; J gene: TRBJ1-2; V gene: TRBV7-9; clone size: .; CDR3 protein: CASSSGLGGYTF; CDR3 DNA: TGTGCCAGCAGCTCTGGCCTTGGAGGCTACACCTTC
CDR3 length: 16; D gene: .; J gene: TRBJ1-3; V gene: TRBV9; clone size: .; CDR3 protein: CASSVDEGQAGNTIYF; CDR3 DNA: TGTGCCAGCAGCGTAGATGAGGGGCAGGCTGGAAACACCATATATTTT
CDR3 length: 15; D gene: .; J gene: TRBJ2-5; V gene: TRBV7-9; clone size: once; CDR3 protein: CASSSAGRGTETQYF; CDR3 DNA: TGTGCCAGCAGCTCGGCGGGCAGGGGCACAGAGACCCAGTACTTC
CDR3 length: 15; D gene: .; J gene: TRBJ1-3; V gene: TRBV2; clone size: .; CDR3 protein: CASSENGFEGNTIYF; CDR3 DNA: TGTGCCAGCAGTGAAAACGGGTTCGAGGGAAACACCATATATTTT
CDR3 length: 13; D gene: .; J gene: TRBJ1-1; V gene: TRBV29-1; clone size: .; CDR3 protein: CSAGLKFNTEAFF; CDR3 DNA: TGCAGCGCGGGACTCAAGTTCAACACTGAAGCTTTCTTT
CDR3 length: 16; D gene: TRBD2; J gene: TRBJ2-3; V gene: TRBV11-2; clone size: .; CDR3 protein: CASSRWTSGVTDTQYF; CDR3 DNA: TGTGCCAGCAGCCGATGGACTAGCGGGGTCACAGATACGCAGTATTTT
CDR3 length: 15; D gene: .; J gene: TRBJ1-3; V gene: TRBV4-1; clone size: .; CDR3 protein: CASSQGPGVGNTIYF; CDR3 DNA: TGCGCCAGCAGCCAAGGGCCGGGGGTAGGAAACACCATATATTTT
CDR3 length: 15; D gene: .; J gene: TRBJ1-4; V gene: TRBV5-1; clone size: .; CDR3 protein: CASSLDREANEKLFF; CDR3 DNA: TGCGCCAGCAGCTTGGACAGGGAAGCTAATGAAAAACTGTTTTTT
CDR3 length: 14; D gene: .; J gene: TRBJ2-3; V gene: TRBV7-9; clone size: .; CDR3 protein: CASSLVPSTDTQYF; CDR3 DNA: TGTGCCAGCAGCTTAGTCCCTTCCACAGATACGCAGTATTTT
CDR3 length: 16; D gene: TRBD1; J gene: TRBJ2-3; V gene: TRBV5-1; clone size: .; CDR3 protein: CASSLPGQGSTDTQYF; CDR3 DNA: TGCGCCAGCAGCTTGCCGGGACAGGGGAGCACAGATACGCAGTATTTT
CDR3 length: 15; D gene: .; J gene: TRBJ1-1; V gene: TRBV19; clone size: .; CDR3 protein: CASSIGPAVVIEAFF; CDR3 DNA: TGTGCCAGTAGTATTGGACCGGCAGTGGTAATTGAAGCTTTCTTT
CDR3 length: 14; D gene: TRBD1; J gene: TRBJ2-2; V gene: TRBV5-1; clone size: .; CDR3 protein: CASSSGTGPGELFF; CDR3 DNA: TGCGCCAGCAGCTCGGGGACAGGCCCCGGGGAGCTGTTTTTT
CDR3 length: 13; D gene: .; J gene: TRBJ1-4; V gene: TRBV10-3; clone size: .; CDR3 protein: CAIRAGLNEKLFF; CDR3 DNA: TGTGCCATCAGGGCGGGCCTGAATGAAAAACTGTTTTTT
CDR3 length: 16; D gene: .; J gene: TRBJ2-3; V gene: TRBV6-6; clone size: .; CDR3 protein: CASSYRLGSGTDTQYF; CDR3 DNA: TGTGCCAGCAGTTACCGTCTCGGGAGCGGCACAGATACGCAGTATTTT
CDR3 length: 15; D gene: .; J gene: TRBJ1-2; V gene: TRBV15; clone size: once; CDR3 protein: CATSRDRAGSYGYTF; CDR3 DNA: TGTGCCACCAGCAGAGATAGAGCCGGGAGCTATGGCTACACCTTC
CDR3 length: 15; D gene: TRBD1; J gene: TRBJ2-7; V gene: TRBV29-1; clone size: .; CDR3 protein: CSVSTGGIFYGEQYF; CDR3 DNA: TGCAGCGTGTCAACAGGGGGAATTTTCTACGGCGAGCAGTACTTC
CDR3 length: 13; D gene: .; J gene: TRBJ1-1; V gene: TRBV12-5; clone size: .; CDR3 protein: CASGIRADTEAFF; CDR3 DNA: TGTGCTAGTGGGATAAGGGCGGACACTGAAGCTTTCTTT
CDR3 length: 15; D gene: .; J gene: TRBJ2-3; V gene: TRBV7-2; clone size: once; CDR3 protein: CASSLVIGSTDTQYF; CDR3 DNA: TGTGCCAGCAGCTTAGTTATCGGGAGCACAGATACGCAGTATTTT
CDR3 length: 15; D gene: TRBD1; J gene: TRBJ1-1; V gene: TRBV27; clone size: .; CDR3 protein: CASSPGTALNTEAFF; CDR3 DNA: TGTGCCAGCAGTCCCGGGACAGCTTTAAACACTGAAGCTTTCTTT
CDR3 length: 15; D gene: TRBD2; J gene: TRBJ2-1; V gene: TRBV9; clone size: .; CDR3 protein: CASSVFGGSGNEQFF; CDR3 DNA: TGTGCCAGCAGCGTCTTTGGCGGGAGTGGCAATGAGCAGTTCTTC
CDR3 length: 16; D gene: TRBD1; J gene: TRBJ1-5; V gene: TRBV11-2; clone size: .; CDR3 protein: CASSLAGTGRNQPQHF; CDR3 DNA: TGTGCCAGCAGCTTAGCTGGGACAGGGCGTAATCAGCCCCAGCATTTT
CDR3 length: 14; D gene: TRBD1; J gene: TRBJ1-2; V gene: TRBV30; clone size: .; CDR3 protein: CACYDRGLTYGYTF; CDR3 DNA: TGTGCCTGTTATGACAGGGGGCTCACCTATGGCTACACCTTC
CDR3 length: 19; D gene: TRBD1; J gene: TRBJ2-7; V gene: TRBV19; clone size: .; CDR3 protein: CASSLKGGQGILLPYEQYF; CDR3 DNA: TGTGCCAGTAGTCTAAAGGGTGGACAGGGTATCTTGTTGCCCTACGAGCAGTACTTC
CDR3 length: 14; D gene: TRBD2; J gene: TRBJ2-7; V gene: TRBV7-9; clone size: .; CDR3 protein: CASSLTSGSYEQYF; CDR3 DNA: TGTGCCAGCAGCCTGACTAGCGGGAGTTACGAGCAGTACTTC
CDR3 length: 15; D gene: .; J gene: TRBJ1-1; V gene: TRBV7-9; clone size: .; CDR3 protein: CASSLKGALNTEAFF; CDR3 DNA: TGTGCCAGCAGCTTAAAAGGGGCTTTGAACACTGAAGCTTTCTTT
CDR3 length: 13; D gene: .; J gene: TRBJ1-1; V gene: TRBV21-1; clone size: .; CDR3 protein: CASSPKEGPEAFF; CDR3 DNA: TGTGCCAGCAGCCCGAAGGAGGGTCCCGAAGCTTTCTTT
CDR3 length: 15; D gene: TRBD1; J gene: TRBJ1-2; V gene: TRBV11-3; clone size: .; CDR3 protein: CASSPDRTANYGYTF; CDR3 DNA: TGTGCCAGCAGCCCGGACAGGACTGCTAACTATGGCTACACCTTC
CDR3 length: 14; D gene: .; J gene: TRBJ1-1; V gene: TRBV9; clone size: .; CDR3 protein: CASSVSDSNTEAFF; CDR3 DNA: TGTGCCAGCAGCGTATCGGACTCGAACACTGAAGCTTTCTTT
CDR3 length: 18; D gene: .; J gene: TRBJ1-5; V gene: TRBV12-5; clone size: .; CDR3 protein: CASGYRPDSQGGNQPQHF; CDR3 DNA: TGTGCTAGTGGTTACCGCCCTGACAGCCAAGGAGGCAATCAGCCCCAGCATTTT
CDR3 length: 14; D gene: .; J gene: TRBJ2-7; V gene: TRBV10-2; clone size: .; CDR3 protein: CASRIQGGGYEQYF; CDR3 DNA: TGCGCCAGCAGAATACAGGGCGGCGGCTACGAGCAGTACTTC
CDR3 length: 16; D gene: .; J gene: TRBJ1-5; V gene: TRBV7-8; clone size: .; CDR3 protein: CASSLVSLRRDQPQHF; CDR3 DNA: TGTGCCAGCAGCTTAGTATCCTTGAGGAGGGATCAGCCCCAGCATTTT
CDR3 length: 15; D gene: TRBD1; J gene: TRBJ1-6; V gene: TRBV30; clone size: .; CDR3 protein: CAWSVPGQGNSPLHF; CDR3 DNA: TGTGCCTGGAGTGTACCGGGACAGGGTAATTCACCCCTCCACTTT
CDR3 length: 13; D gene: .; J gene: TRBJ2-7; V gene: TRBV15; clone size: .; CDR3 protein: CATSLDLSLEQYF; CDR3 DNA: TGTGCCACCAGCTTGGACCTCTCGTTGGAGCAGTACTTC
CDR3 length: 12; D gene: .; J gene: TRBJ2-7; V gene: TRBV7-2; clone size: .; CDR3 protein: CASSLRRGEQYF; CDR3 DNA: TGTGCCAGCAGCTTAAGGCGTGGCGAGCAGTACTTC